These T cell receptor beta chains were read from a single sample in a study of T cells in Graves' hyperthyroidism and ophthalmopathy. TCRdb redid the calling of the multiplex PCR reads with MiXCR, one entry per CDR3 protein. The sample shows around 690,000 distinct CDR3 sequences, around 21% of them seen only once. The sequenced sample consisted of blood. Receptors originate from a man aged 25-45 years with Graves' ophthalmopathy. CDR3s include the opening cysteine and the closing phenylalanine or tryptophan. The D gene is left open where the match is weak.

d_call v_call cdr3_aa
TRBD1 TRBV24-1 CATSDRGGTEAFF
TRBD2 TRBV20-1 CSARVAGDSPILWDTQYF
. TRBV7-8 CASSELPRGTKNIQYF
TRBD1 TRBV3-1 CASSRGQGAKGNTIYF
TRBD1 TRBV3-1 CASSQALGQGTYEQYF
. TRBV19 CASSNVRSSYEQYF
. TRBV27 CASSSNQDRTPLYF
. TRBV6-6 CASSYSSDGNEQFF
. TRBV5-1 CASSPSAGGHEQYF
. TRBV3-1 CASSQVAHFGEAFF
TRBD2 TRBV28 CASSSGGGTSEYEQYF
TRBD1 TRBV7-2 CASSFETGRNEKLFF
TRBD2 TRBV10-2 CASSESSLAGRANNEQFF
. TRBV10-2 CASRGWGTNYGYTF
TRBD2 TRBV7-9 CASSRTGLADHYEQYF
. TRBV4-2 CASSQDSTGGELFF
. TRBV6-1 CASSRPGLVGETQYF
TRBD2 TRBV3-1 CASSQERGRVREQYF
. TRBV10-3 CAISPPGGNLSGANVLTF
. TRBV10-1 CASEEQYF
. TRBV5-1 CASSLYPRAETQYF
TRBD1 TRBV29-1 CSVRDSATDTQYF
. TRBV6-1 CASSPQGPNTEAFF
. TRBV12-3/TRBV12-4 CASSILATNEQFF
. TRBV18 CASSPPLTGNTEAFF
. TRBV5-1 CASSLDEGSQPQHF
TRBD2 TRBV30 CAWGPGTSGRASTGELFF
. TRBV19 CASSISAGVVNEQFF
TRBD1 TRBV5-4 CASSLITGQGVEQYF
. TRBV13 CASSSPDGVQYF
TRBD1 TRBV27 CASSSHRGEGQPQHF
TRBD2 TRBV2 CATLGTSPDNEQFF
TRBD2 TRBV20-1 CSATETRGGEYEQYF
TRBD1 TRBV10-3 CAISEGDSYGYTF
TRBD1 TRBV20-1 CSEGGTGTYEQYF
TRBD1 TRBV27 CASSLSWAGGFGYTF
. TRBV6-5 CASSYSPRQETQYF
. TRBV20-1 CSARDRGEFGPSDIQYF
. TRBV5-1 CASSLPSANNEQFF
. TRBV14 CASSQGLLRAFDTGELFF
. TRBV10-1 CASSDGGRDTIYF
. TRBV6-1 CASTVVESSYNEQFF
TRBD1 TRBV7-9 CASSAPGQGAYSNQPQHF
. TRBV28 CASSLPLNSYEQYF
. TRBV7-9 CASSLPGDNEQFF
TRBD2 TRBV20-1 CSATKGGGKETQYF
. TRBV6-1 CASQAGFEAFF
. TRBV7-2 CASTGSPTSNEQYF
. TRBV5-1 CASSSATYERYF
TRBD1 TRBV19 CASSVDRAGVNTEAFF
TRBD2 TRBV5-1 CASSRTSGSSMGNEQFF
. TRBV7-2 CASNPVPGETQYF